Listed below are T cell receptor beta chains from one sample, sequenced in a study of cytomegalovirus exposure and HLA in healthy donors. Generated by immunoSEQ multiplex PCR, the TCRdb table keeps only in-frame clones and is missing some. The record lists fewer than 150,000 clones, of which the ten most abundant hold 3.6%. What was sequenced was PBMCs. The receptors were gathered from a man younger than 35 in good health and CMV-seronegative. Each CDR3 is given with its conserved first and last residue. A D gene is named only where the DNA matches it firmly.

>TRBJ1-2|TRBV21-1|-
TGTGCCAGCAGCCTACAGGGACGAGGCTATGGCTACACCTTC
CASSLQGRGYGYTF
>TRBJ2-3|TRBV7-9|TRBD1
TGTGCCAGCACCTTGGGGACAGGGGTGGATACGCAGTATTTT
CASTLGTGVDTQYF
>TRBJ2-5|TRBV4-2|-
TGTGCCAGCAGCCAAGCCCCGGCGGGGGCGCTCCAAGAGACCCAGTACTTC
CASSQAPAGALQETQYF
>TRBJ1-2|TRBV9|TRBD1
TGTGCCACCCAGGGGGTAGGTGGCTACACCTTC
CATQGVGGYTF
>TRBJ2-7|TRBV27|-
TGTGCCAGCAGTTTAGGGTTAGGTGGGCAGCACTACGAGCAGTACTTC
CASSLGLGGQHYEQYF
>TRBJ1-2|TRBV27|-
TGTGCCACCTCCCTTGGTCAGGGTATCTATGGCTACACCTTC
CATSLGQGIYGYTF
>TRBJ1-5|TRBV6-5|-
TGTGCCACCGGACAGCTCAATCAGCCCCAGCATTTT
CATGQLNQPQHF
>TRBJ1-6|TRBV6-1|-
TGTGCCAGCAGTGAAGCATTAGGTCAGGGCCTAAGGGCGCTCCACTTT
CASSEALGQGLRALHF
>TRBJ2-7|TRBV4-1|-
TGCGCCAGCAGCCAAGATAGAGGTCGTTACGAGCAGTACTTC
CASSQDRGRYEQYF
>TRBJ2-1|TRBV30|TRBD2
TGTGCCTGGAGCGGGGGGGGCGATGAGCAGTTCTTC
CAWSGGGDEQFF
>TRBJ2-3|TRBV27|-
TGTGCCAGCAGTTTAAACCCGGGAGCAGATACGCAGTATTTT
CASSLNPGADTQYF
>TRBJ1-3|TRBV30|-
TGTGCCTGGAGTCAGACTGGCGGAAACACCATATATTTT
CAWSQTGGNTIYF
>TRBJ1-4|TRBV19|-
TGTGCCAGTAGTTCTCGACACCTTTCAACTAATGAAAAACTGTTTTTT
CASSSRHLSTNEKLFF
>TRBJ2-7|TRBV7-6|TRBD1
TGTGCCAGCAGCTGGGACAGGGGTTACGAGCAGTACTTC
CASSWDRGYEQYF
>TRBJ2-7|TRBV11-2|-
TGTGCCAGCAGCTTAGGCGAATACGAGCAGTACTTC
CASSLGEYEQYF
>TRBJ2-1|TRBV4-1|-
TGCGCCAGCAGCCAACGGTACAATGAGCAGTTCTTC
CASSQRYNEQFF
>TRBJ2-2|TRBV7-2|-
TGTGCCAGCAGCTTAGACACCCGCGGCACCGGGGAGCTGTTTTTT
CASSLDTRGTGELFF
>TRBJ2-7|TRBV5-4|-
TGTGCCAGCAGAACTACTGGAGGAGGTTCCTACGAGCAGTACTTC
CASRTTGGGSYEQYF
>TRBJ1-2|TRBV9|TRBD1
TGTGCCAGCAGTGACAGGGTGCACGGCTACACCTTC
CASSDRVHGYTF
>TRBJ2-7|TRBV5-8|-
TGTGCCAGCAGCGCAGCCTACGAGCAGTACTTC
CASSAAYEQYF
>TRBJ2-5|TRBV2|-
TGTGCCAGCAGGCCCCCGGCGGGCACGGCAGTAGAGACCCAGTACTTC
CASRPPAGTAVETQYF
>TRBJ2-1|TRBV5-4|TRBD2
TGTGCCAGCAGCCCCCAGACTAGCGGTGGCAATGAGCAGTTCTTC
CASSPQTSGGNEQFF
>TRBJ2-3|TRBV5-1|-
TGCGCCAGCAGCTTGGGGGACAACCTACACACAGATACGCAGTATTTT
CASSLGDNLHTDTQYF
>TRBJ1-3|TRBV11-2|TRBD1
TGTGCCAGCAGCCGAAGGGGGACGGACAGGCTGGCAGGAAACACCATATATTTT
CASSRRGTDRLAGNTIYF
>TRBJ2-2|TRBV5-5|TRBD1
TGTGCCAGCATCCCGGGACAGACGAACACCGGGGAGCTGTTTTTT
CASIPGQTNTGELFF
>TRBJ1-1|TRBV6-5|TRBD1
TGTGCCAGCAGTTACCGGGACAGGAACACTGAAGCTTCCTTT
CASSYRDRNTEASF
>TRBJ2-6|TRBV5-8|-
TGTGCCAGCAGCTTCGGACAGCCTGGGGCCAACGTCCTGACTTTC
CASSFGQPGANVLTF
>TRBJ2-1|TRBV6-1|-
TGTGCCAGCAGTGAAGATGAAGCCGGTACAGGCAACTACAATGAGCAGTTCTTC
CASSEDEAGTGNYNEQFF
>TRBJ1-1|TRBV5-4|-
TGTGCCAGCACCCCTCCAGGGGACACTGAAGCTTTCTTT
CASTPPGDTEAFF
>TRBJ2-3|TRBV2|-
TGTGCCAGCAATAGGGACTTCACAGATACGCAGTATTTT
CASNRDFTDTQYF
>TRBJ2-1|TRBV13|-
TGTGCCAGCAGCTTAAGGGCGGGATCCTACAATGAGCAGTTCTTC
CASSLRAGSYNEQFF
>TRBJ2-7|TRBV19|-
TGTGCCAGTAGTGGCGCGAGGCGAGGAATTTACGAGCAGTACTTC
CASSGARRGIYEQYF
>TRBJ2-7|TRBV7-2|TRBD2
TGTGCCAGCAGCTTAGCGCGACCTAGCGGGAGGGCCTTCGAGCAGTACTTC
CASSLARPSGRAFEQYF
>TRBJ1-5|TRBV30|TRBD1
TGTGCCTTCCGGGACAGGGGCCGGCAGCCCCAGCATTTT
CAFRDRGRQPQHF
>TRBJ2-1|TRBV19|TRBD2
TGTGCCAGTAGTCCCCGAGACTTAGCGGGATTCTACAATGAGCAGTTCTTC
CASSPRDLAGFYNEQFF
>TRBJ2-1|TRBV28|TRBD2
TGTGCCAGCAGTTTGGAGACTAGCGGTTACAATGAGCAGTTCTTC
CASSLETSGYNEQFF
>TRBJ2-1|TRBV11-2|TRBD1
TGTGCCAGCAGCTCAGTCCGGGACAGGGGGAATGAGCAGTTCTTC
CASSSVRDRGNEQFF
>TRBJ2-7|TRBV6-5|-
TGTGCCAGCAGTAACGGAGGGGCGTACTACGAGCAGTACTTC
CASSNGGAYYEQYF
>TRBJ1-6|TRBV6-5|TRBD1
TGTGCCAGCGGCGGGGACAGGGGGTATAATTCACCCCTCCACTTT
CASGGDRGYNSPLHF
>TRBJ2-5|TRBV18|-
TGTGCCAGCTCACCCACGGAAGAGACCCAGTACTTC
CASSPTEETQYF
>TRBJ2-7|TRBV19|TRBD1
TGTGCCAGTAGTGCGCGACAGGGCGGCTTCTACGAGCAGTACTTC
CASSARQGGFYEQYF
>TRBJ1-1|TRBV10-3|TRBD1
TGTGCCATCAGTCCAGGGGGAGGCACTGAAGCTTTCTTT
CAISPGGGTEAFF
>TRBJ1-2|TRBV7-8|-
TGTGCCAGCACACTAGGGGGAAACTATGGCTACACCTTC
CASTLGGNYGYTF
>TRBJ1-2|TRBV27|-
TGTGCCAGCTCCCCCGGTTTCAACTATGGCTACACCTTC
CASSPGFNYGYTF
>TRBJ1-1|TRBV30|-
TGTGCCTTCGAGGACACTGAAGCTTTCTTT
CAFEDTEAFF
>TRBJ1-1|TRBV4-1|-
TGCGCCAGCAGAAGGGCCCCCCAGGGGAACACTGAAGCTTTCTTT
CASRRAPQGNTEAFF
>TRBJ1-5|TRBV9|-
TGTGCCAGCAGCGTAGGACAGAACTTCAATCAGCCCCAGCATTTT
CASSVGQNFNQPQHF
>TRBJ2-5|TRBV4-1|-
TGCGCCAGCAGCCAAGCGGTTTCAGAGACCCAGTACTTC
CASSQAVSETQYF
>TRBJ1-1|TRBV29-1|TRBD1
TGCAGCGTTGTGACAGGGGGAGATGCTTTCTTT
CSVVTGGDAFF
>TRBJ1-6|TRBV27|-
TGTGCCAGCAGTCCCGACCCCAGGTCACCCCTCCACTTT
CASSPDPRSPLHF
>TRBJ1-5|TRBV13|-
TGTGCCAGCAGCTTACGAGGGAATAGCAATCAGCCCCAGCATTTT
CASSLRGNSNQPQHF
>TRBJ2-7|TRBV11-2|-
TGTGCCAGCAGCCCCCCTTACAGGGTCTCCTACGAGCAGTACTTC
CASSPPYRVSYEQYF
>TRBJ2-7|TRBV5-4|TRBD1
TGTGCCAGCAGCTTGGACAGGGGTTACGAGCAGTACTTC
CASSLDRGYEQYF
>TRBJ2-3|TRBV5-1|-
TGCGCCAGCAGCTTGGCTTGGCGGGACGACACAGATACGCAGTATTTT
CASSLAWRDDTDTQYF
>TRBJ2-1|TRBV7-9|TRBD2
TGTGCCAGCAGCTTAGCGCTAGCGGGGGGGAGTGAGCAGTTCTTC
CASSLALAGGSEQFF
>TRBJ2-7|TRBV6-5|-
TGTGCCAGCAGCCACGGAGGGCCCGACTACGAGCAGTACTTC
CASSHGGPDYEQYF
>TRBJ1-1|TRBV30|TRBD1
TGTGCCTGGCGGGGAGACAGGGAGACTGAAGCTTTCTTT
CAWRGDRETEAFF